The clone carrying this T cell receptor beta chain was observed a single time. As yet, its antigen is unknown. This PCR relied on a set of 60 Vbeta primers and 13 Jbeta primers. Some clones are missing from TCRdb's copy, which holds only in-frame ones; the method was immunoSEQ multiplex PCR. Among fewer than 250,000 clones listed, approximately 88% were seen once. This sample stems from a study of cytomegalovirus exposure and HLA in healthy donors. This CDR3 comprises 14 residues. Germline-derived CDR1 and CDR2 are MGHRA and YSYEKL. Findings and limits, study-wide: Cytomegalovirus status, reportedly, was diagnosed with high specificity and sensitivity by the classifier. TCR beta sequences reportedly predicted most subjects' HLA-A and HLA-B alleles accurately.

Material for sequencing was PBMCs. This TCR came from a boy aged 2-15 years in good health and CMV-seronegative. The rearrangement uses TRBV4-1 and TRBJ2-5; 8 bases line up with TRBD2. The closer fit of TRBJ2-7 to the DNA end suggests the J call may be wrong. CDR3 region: CASSQSGSLAEQYF. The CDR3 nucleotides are TGCGCCAGCAGCCAAAGCGGGAGCTTGGCCGAGCAGTACTTC.